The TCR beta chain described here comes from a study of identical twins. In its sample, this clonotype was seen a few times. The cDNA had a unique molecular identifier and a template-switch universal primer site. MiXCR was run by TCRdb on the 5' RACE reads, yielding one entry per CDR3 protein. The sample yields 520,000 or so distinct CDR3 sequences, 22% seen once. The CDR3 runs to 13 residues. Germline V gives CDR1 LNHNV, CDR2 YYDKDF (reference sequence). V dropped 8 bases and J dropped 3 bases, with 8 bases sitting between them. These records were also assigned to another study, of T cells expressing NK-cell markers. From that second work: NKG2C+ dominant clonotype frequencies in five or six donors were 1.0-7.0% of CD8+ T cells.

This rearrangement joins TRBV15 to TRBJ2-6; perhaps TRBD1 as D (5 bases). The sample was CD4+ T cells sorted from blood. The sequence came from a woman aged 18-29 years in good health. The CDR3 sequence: CATEGVGANVLTF. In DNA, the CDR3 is TGTGCCACCGAAGGGGTTGGGGCCAACGTCCTGACTTTC.